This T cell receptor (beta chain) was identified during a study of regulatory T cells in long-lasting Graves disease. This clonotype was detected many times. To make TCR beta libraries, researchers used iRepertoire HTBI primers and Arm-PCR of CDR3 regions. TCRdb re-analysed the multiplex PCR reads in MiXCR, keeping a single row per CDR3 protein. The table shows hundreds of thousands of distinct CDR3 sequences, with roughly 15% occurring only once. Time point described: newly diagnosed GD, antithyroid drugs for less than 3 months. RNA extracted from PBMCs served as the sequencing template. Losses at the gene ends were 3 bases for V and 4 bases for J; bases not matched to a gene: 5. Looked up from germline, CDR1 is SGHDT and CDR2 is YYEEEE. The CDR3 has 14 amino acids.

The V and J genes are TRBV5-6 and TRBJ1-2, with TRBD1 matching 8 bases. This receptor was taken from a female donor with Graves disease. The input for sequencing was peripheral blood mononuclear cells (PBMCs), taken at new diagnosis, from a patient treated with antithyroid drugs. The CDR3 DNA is TGTGCCAGCAGCTCGGACAGGGCCGTCTATGGCTACACCTTC. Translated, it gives CASSSDRAVYGYTF.